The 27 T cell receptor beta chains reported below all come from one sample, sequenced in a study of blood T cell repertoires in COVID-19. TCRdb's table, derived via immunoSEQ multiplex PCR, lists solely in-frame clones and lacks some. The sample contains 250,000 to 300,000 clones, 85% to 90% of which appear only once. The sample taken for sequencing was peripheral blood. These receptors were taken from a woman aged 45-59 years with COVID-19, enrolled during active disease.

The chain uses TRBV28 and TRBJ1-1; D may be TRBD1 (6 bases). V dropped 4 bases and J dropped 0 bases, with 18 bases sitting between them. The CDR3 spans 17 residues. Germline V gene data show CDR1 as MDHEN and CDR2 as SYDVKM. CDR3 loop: CASSSPLLTGLNTEAFF. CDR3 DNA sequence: TGTGCCAGCAGTTCCCCTCTTTTAACAGGGTTGAACACTGAAGCTTTCTTT.

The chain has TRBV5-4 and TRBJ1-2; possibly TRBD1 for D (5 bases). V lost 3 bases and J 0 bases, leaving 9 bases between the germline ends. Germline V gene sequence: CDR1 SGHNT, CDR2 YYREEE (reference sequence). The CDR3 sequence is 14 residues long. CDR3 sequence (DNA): TGTGCCAGCAGCTCACGGGGGACTAACTATGGCTACACCTTC. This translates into CASSSRGTNYGYTF.

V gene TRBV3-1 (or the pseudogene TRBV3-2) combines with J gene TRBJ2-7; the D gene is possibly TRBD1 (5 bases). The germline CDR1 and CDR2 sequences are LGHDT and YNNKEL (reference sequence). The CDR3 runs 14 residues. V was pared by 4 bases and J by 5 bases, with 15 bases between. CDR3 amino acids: CASSLVQGTNEQYF. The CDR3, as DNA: TGTGCCAGCAGCCTTGTCCAGGGTACCAACGAGCAGTACTTC.

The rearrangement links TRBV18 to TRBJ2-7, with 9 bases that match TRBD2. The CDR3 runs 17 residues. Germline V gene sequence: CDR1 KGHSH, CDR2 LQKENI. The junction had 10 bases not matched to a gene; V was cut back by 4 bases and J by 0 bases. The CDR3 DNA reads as TGTGCCAGCTCACTAATAGCGGGAGAGCTTAGCTCCTACGAGCAGTACTTC. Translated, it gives CASSLIAGELSSYEQYF.

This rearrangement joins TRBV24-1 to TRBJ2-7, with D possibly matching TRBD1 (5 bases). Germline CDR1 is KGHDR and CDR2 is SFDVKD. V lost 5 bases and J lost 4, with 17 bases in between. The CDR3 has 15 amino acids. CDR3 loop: CATSALWGGVYEQYF. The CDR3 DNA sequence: TGTGCCACCAGTGCCTTATGGGGCGGTGTTTACGAGCAGTACTTC.

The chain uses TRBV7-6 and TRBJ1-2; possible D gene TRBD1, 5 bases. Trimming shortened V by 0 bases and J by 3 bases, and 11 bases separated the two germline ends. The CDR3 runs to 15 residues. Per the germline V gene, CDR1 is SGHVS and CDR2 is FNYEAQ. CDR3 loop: CASSLALTGHYGYTF. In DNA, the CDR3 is TGTGCCAGCAGCTTAGCGCTTACAGGACACTATGGCTACACCTTC.

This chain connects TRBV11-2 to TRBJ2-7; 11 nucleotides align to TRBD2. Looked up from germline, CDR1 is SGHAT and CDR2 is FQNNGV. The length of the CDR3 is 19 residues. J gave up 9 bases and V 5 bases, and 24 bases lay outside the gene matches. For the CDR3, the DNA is TGTGCCAGCAGCCTAAGGTTACTAGCGGGAGTTGCCCTCCCCCTGGGGCAGTACTTC. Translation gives CASSLRLLAGVALPLGQYF.

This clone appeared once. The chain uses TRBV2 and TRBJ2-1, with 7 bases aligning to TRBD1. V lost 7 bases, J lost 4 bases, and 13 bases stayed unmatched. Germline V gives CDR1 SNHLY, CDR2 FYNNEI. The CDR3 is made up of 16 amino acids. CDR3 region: CASIPDRAKPYNEQFF. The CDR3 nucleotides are TGTGCCAGCATTCCTGACAGGGCAAAACCTTACAATGAGCAGTTCTTC.

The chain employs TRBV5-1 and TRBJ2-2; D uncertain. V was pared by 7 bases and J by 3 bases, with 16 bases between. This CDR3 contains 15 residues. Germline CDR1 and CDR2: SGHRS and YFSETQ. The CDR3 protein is CASVDSPTDTGELFF. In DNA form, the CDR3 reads TGCGCCAGCGTTGACTCGCCCACCGACACCGGGGAGCTGTTTTTT.

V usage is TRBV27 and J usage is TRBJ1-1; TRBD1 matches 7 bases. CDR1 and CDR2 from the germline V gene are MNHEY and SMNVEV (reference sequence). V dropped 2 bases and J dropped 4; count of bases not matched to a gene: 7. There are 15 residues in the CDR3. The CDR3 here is CASSLGVNRGTEAFF. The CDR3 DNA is TGTGCCAGCAGTTTAGGGGTAAACAGGGGCACTGAAGCTTTCTTT.

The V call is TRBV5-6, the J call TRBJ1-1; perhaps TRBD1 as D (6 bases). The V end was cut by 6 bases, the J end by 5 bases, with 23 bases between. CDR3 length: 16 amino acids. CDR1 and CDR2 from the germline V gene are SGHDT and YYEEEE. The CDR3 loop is CASTLTGLSVSTEAFF. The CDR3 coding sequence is TGTGCCAGCACCTTAACAGGGTTGTCCGTCTCGACTGAAGCTTTCTTT.

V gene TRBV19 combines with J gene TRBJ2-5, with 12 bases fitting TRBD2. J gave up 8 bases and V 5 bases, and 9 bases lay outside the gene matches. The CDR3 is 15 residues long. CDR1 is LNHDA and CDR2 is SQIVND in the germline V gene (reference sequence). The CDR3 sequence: CASSLSTSGSFTQYF. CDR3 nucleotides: TGTGCCAGTAGTTTATCGACTAGCGGGAGTTTTACCCAGTACTTC. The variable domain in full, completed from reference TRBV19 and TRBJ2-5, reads DGGITQSPKYLFRKEGQNVTLSCEQNLNHDAMYWYRQDPGQGLRLIYYSQIVNDFQKGDIAEGYSVSREKKESFPLTVTSAQKNPTAFYLCASSLSTSGSFTQYFGPGTRLLVL.

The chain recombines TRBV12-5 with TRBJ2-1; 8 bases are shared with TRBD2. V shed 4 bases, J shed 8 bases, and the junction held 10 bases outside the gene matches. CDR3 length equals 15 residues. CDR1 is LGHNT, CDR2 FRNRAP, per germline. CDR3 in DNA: TGTGCTAGTGGTTCGGGACTAGGGGAACAATATGAGCAGTTCTTC. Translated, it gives CASGSGLGEQYEQFF.

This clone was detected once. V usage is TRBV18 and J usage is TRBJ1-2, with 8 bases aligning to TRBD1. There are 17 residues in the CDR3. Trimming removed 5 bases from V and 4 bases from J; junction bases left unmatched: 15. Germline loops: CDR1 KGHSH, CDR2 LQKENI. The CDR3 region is CASSGRTGRVLSYGYTF. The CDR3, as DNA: TGTGCCAGCTCAGGTCGGACAGGGAGAGTCTTGTCCTATGGCTACACCTTC. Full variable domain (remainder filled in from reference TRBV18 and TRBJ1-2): NAGVMQNPRHLVRRRGQEARLRCSPMKGHSHVYWYRQLPEEGLKFMVYLQKENIIDESGMPKERFSAEFPKEGPSILRIQQVVRGDSAAYFCASSGRTGRVLSYGYTFGSGTRLTVV.

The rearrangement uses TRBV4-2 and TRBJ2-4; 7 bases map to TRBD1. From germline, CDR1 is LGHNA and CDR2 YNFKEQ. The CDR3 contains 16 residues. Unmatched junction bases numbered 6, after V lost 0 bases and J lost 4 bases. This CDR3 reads CASSQEPTGKKNIQYF. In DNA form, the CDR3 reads TGTGCCAGCAGCCAAGAACCGACAGGGAAAAAAAACATTCAGTACTTC.

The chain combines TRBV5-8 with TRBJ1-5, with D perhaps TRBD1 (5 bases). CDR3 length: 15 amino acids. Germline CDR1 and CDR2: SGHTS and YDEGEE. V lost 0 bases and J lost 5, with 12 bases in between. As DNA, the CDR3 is TGTGCCAGCAGCTTGGGGCAGGGTTTTCATCAGCCCCAGCATTTT. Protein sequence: CASSLGQGFHQPQHF.

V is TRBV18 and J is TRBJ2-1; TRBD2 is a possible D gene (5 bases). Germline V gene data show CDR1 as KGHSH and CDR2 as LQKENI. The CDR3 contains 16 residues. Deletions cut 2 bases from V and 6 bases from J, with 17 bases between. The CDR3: CASSPTANERPNEQFF. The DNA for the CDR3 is TGTGCCAGCTCACCAACGGCGAATGAGCGGCCCAATGAGCAGTTCTTC.

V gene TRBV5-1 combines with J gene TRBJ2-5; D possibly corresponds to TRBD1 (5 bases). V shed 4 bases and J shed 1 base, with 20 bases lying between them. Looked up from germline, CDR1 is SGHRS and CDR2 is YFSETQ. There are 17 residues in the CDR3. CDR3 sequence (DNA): TGCGCCAGCAGCCCGGACGCTAGGGGATTCGGCCAAGAGACCCAGTACTTC. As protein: CASSPDARGFGQETQYF.

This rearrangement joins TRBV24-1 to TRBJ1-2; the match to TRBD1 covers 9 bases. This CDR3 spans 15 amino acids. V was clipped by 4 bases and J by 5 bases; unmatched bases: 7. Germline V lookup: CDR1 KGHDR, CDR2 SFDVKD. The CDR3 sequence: CATSDPRGTGYGYTF. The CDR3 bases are TGTGCCACCAGTGACCCCCGAGGGACAGGGTATGGCTACACCTTC.

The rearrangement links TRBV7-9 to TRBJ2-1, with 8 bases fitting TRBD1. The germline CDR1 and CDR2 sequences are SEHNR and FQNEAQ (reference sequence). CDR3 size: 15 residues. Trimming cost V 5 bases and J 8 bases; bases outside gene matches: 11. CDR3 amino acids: CASSPGQGISDEQFF. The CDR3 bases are TGTGCCAGCAGCCCTGGACAGGGTATTAGCGATGAGCAGTTCTTC.

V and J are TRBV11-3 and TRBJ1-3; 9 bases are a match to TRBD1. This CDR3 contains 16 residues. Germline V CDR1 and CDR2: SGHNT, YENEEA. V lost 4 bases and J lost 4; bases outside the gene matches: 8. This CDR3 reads CASSYSRTGAGNTIYF. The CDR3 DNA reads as TGTGCCAGCAGCTACTCCAGGACAGGGGCGGGAAACACCATATATTTT.

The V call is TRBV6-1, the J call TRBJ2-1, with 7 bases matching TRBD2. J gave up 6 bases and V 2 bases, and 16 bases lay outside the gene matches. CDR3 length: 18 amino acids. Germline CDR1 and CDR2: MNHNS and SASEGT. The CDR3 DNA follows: TGTGCCAGCAGTGAAATGGGGTGGGCGGGAGCGCGGGTCAATGAGCAGTTCTTC. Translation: CASSEMGWAGARVNEQFF.

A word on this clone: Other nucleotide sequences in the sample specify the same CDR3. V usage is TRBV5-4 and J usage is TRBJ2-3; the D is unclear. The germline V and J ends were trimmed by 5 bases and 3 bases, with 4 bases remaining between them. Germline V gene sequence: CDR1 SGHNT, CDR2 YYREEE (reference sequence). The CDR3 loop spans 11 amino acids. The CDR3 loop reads CASSITDTQYF. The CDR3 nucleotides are TGTGCCAGCAGTATTACAGATACGCAGTATTTT.

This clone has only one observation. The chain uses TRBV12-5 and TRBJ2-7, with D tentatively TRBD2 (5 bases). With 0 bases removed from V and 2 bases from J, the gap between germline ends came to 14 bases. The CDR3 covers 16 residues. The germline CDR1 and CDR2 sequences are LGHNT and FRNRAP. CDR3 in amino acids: CASGLVLGGRPYEQYF. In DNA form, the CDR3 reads TGTGCTAGTGGTTTGGTACTGGGTGGGAGACCCTACGAGCAGTACTTC.

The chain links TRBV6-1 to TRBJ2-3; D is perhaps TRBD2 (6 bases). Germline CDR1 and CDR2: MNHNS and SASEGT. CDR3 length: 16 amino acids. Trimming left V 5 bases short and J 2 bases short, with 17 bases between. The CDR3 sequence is CASSKERVASTDTQYF. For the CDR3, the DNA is TGTGCCAGCAGTAAAGAGCGGGTTGCCTCCACAGATACGCAGTATTTT.

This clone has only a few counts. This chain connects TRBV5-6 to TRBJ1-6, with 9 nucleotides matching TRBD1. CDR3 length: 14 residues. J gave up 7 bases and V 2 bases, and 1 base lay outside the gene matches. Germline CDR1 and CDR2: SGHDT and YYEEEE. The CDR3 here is CASSFGTGNSPLHF. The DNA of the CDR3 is TGTGCCAGCAGCTTCGGGACAGGGAATTCACCCCTCCACTTT.

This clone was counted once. This CDR3 reads CASSFEGTGELFF. As DNA, the CDR3 is TGCGCCAGCAGCTTCGAGGGCACCGGGGAGCTGTTTTTT. The chain combines TRBV5-1 with TRBJ2-2; the D gene is possibly TRBD2 (5 bases). CDR3 length: 13 amino acids. Trimming stripped 2 bases from V and 4 bases from J, with 6 bases between. Germline lookup yields CDR1 SGHRS and CDR2 YFSETQ.